One and the same sample provided the 18 T cell receptor beta chains below, sequenced in a study of T cell responses to AZD1222 COVID-19 vaccine. Clones were sequenced by immunoSEQ multiplex PCR, and TCRdb holds only the in-frame ones, with some missing. The sample comprises fewer than 110,000 clones, 80% to 90% of which are singletons, and 20% rests with the top ten. The sample in question was peripheral blood, obtained on day 0 of AZD1222 vaccination. These receptor sequences come from an adult in good health.

V is TRBV5-1 and J is TRBJ2-3; 11 nucleotides match TRBD2. This CDR3 comprises 16 residues. The V gene's germline CDR1 is SGHRS and CDR2 YFSETQ. The trim removed 5 bases at V and 6 bases at J, leaving 11 bases unmatched. The CDR3 DNA reads as TGCGCCAGCAGGCTTGTCCTAGCGGGGGGTACGGATACGCAGTATTTT. It codes for CASRLVLAGGTDTQYF.

The chain is built from TRBV4-1 and TRBJ2-7, with D maybe TRBD1 (6 bases). Trimming removed 1 base from V and 3 bases from J, with 13 bases in between. This CDR3 is built from 15 residues. The germline V gene encodes CDR1 MGHRA and CDR2 YSYEKL. In DNA, the CDR3 is TGCGCCAGCAGCCAAGGGCAGGGGCTCGACTACGAGCAGTACTTC. Protein: CASSQGQGLDYEQYF.

This chain joins TRBV9 and TRBJ1-2, with TRBD1 matching 10 bases. The trim removed 4 bases at V and 3 bases at J, leaving 3 bases unmatched. The CDR3 sequence is 14 residues long. Germline CDR1 reads SGDLS; CDR2 reads YYNGEE. The CDR3 reads CASSMTGGDYGYTF. Here the CDR3 DNA reads TGTGCCAGCAGCATGACAGGGGGCGACTATGGCTACACCTTC.

The gene calls are TRBV12-3 or TRBV12-4 and TRBJ2-5; a weak D match, TRBD2 (5 bases). The CDR3 sequence is 13 residues long. The V end was cut by 6 bases, the J end by 4 bases, with 12 bases between. This CDR3 is CASRPRERETQYF. The DNA of the CDR3 is TGTGCCAGCAGACCGAGGGAGCGAGAGACCCAGTACTTC.

V is TRBV5-8 and J is TRBJ2-2; 7 nucleotides line up with TRBD1. Unmatched junction bases numbered 2, after V lost 2 bases and J lost 4 bases. Germline V gene lookup returns CDR1 SGHTS and CDR2 YDEGEE. The CDR3 spans 14 residues. The CDR3 coding sequence is TGTGCCAGCAGCTTAGGGGGCAGCACCGGGGAGCTGTTTTTT. This translates into CASSLGGSTGELFF.

J is TRBJ1-5 and V is TRBV10-2; 10 bases fit TRBD1. V was clipped by 6 bases and J by 7 bases; unmatched bases: 6. The CDR3 runs to 14 residues. Germline CDR1 reads WSHSY; CDR2 reads SAAADI. CDR3 region: CASRRGQGFQPQHF. The CDR3, as DNA: TGCGCCAGCAGGAGGGGACAGGGGTTCCAGCCCCAGCATTTT.

V is TRBV6-1 and J is TRBJ1-1, with a possible D match to TRBD1 (5 bases). This CDR3 has 14 residues. With 3 bases removed from V and 4 bases from J, the gap between germline ends came to 12 bases. Per the germline V gene, CDR1 is MNHNS and CDR2 is SASEGT. The CDR3 reads CASSDPARGTEAFF. CDR3 in DNA: TGTGCCAGCAGTGATCCGGCTAGGGGCACTGAAGCTTTCTTT.

This rearrangement joins TRBV3-1 (or the pseudogene TRBV3-2) to TRBJ1-2; weak D call: TRBD1 (5 bases). The CDR3 covers 15 residues. The ends were cut back, 1 base at V and 0 bases at J, with 9 bases in the middle. CDR1 is LGHDT and CDR2 is YNNKEL in the germline V gene (reference sequence). DNA for the CDR3: TGTGCCAGCAGCCAAGGGGGGTTCGCTAACTATGGCTACACCTTC. Its translation: CASSQGGFANYGYTF.

V and J are TRBV6-5 and TRBJ2-1, with D unclear. Germline CDR1 is MNHEY and CDR2 is SVGAGI. V gave up 6 bases and J gave up 4 bases, with 7 bases separating them. The CDR3 consists of 12 residues. CDR3 amino acids: CASSTRYNEQFF. In DNA form, the CDR3 reads TGTGCCAGCAGCACTCGATACAATGAGCAGTTCTTC.

The V call is TRBV18, the J call TRBJ1-5; D might be TRBD1 (6 bases). Deletions cut 4 bases from V and 6 bases from J, with 16 bases between. Germline CDR1 KGHSH, CDR2 LQKENI. This CDR3 has 15 residues. The CDR3 loop is CASSLNREVSQPQHF. In DNA form, the CDR3 reads TGTGCCAGCTCACTTAACAGGGAGGTTTCTCAGCCCCAGCATTTT.

This chain connects TRBV29-1 to TRBJ1-3; the D is unclear. Germline V gene data show CDR1 as SQVTM and CDR2 as ANQGSEA. Deletions cut 7 bases from V and 0 bases from J, with 13 bases between. The CDR3 spans 14 residues. DNA for the CDR3: TGCAGCGCAGTGACTCCCGTCTCTGGAAACACCATATATTTT. The encoded protein is CSAVTPVSGNTIYF.

The gene calls are TRBV7-6 and TRBJ2-7; TRBD2 matches at 10 bases. This CDR3 has 15 residues. V was clipped by 2 bases and J by 7 bases; unmatched bases: 8. Germline CDR1 is SGHVS and CDR2 is FNYEAQ. CDR3 protein: CASSLPSGGAGEQYF. In DNA form, the CDR3 reads TGTGCCAGCAGCTTACCGAGCGGGGGGGCGGGAGAGCAGTACTTC.

V gene TRBV28 combines with J gene TRBJ1-1, with unresolved D. This CDR3 is 14 amino acids long. Germline values: CDR1 MDHEN, CDR2 SYDVKM. CDR3 residues: CAVLPPAMNTEAFF. In DNA, the CDR3 is TGTGCGGTTTTGCCCCCGGCTATGAACACTGAAGCTTTCTTT.

This clone came up a few times. V gene TRBV6-6 combines with J gene TRBJ2-7; D gene ambiguous. The CDR3 runs to 11 residues. The germline V gene encodes CDR1 MNHNY and CDR2 SVGAGI (reference sequence). The V and J ends lost 8 bases and 1 base respectively, with 6 bases between them. CDR3 DNA sequence: TGTGCCAGCTGGGATTCCTACGAGCAGTACTTC. Its translation is CASWDSYEQYF.

This clone was counted only a few times. The chain recombines TRBV6-1 with TRBJ1-2, with unresolved D. CDR1 and CDR2 (germline): MNHNS, SASEGT. V was clipped by 2 bases and J by 2 bases, with 6 bases between them. The CDR3 has 13 residues. CDR3 loop: CASSETPNYGYTF. In DNA, the CDR3 is TGTGCCAGCAGTGAAACACCCAACTATGGCTACACCTTC.

The V call is TRBV25-1, the J call TRBJ1-5; 8 bases fit TRBD1. V gave up 2 bases and J gave up 5 bases; unmatched junction bases: 2. The CDR3 has 14 residues. CDR1 and CDR2 (germline): MGHDK, SYGVNS. The CDR3, as DNA: TGTGCCAGCAGTGAAGGACAGGGCGATCAGCCCCAGCATTTT. Translated, it gives CASSEGQGDQPQHF.

The genes are TRBV7-9 and TRBJ2-7; 14 bases align to TRBD2. V lost 5 bases, J lost 7 bases, and 10 bases stayed unmatched. There are 16 residues in the CDR3. From germline, CDR1 is SEHNR and CDR2 FQNEAQ (reference sequence). The CDR3 here is CASSASRGLAGDEQYF. The CDR3 DNA reads TGTGCCAGCAGCGCATCCCGGGGACTAGCGGGAGATGAGCAGTACTTC.

The chain uses TRBV6-5 and TRBJ2-3; D call uncertain. V was pared by 0 bases and J by 2 bases, with 6 bases between. CDR1 and CDR2 (germline): MNHEY, SVGAGI. The CDR3 contains 14 residues. CDR3: CASSYSYTTDTQYF. CDR3 sequence (DNA): TGTGCCAGCAGTTACTCTTACACCACAGATACGCAGTATTTT.